This T cell receptor (beta chain) was identified in a study of human T cells and chemical hapten exposure. Whole-study context: TCR yield per sample varied, mainly due to pooled library volumes.

General study points: TCRs exceeding 1 in 1000 frequency stayed unchanged with DPC sensitization.

CDR1 and CDR2 (germline): SGDLS, YYNGEE. V was shortened by 3 bases and J by 7 bases, with 15 bases between the two germline ends. The CDR3 totals 14 residues. MiXCR was run by TCRdb on the RACE reads, yielding one entry per CDR3 protein. In the table there are 190,000 or so distinct CDR3 sequences, around 30% of which are singletons. This clonotype was recorded a few times. Its antigen is not identified. The time point denotes: pre-sensitization, week 0. Treatment specified: therapeutic diphenylcyclopropenone sensitization with weekly scalp DPC. This material consisted of whole blood, taken in connection with sensitization to the hapten diphenylcyclopropenone (DPC). The origin of this receptor is a woman between 25 and 40 years old with alopecia areata. Some clones in this sample may be carry-over from other donors' samples. The V and J genes are TRBV9 and TRBJ2-3; tentatively, D is TRBD1 (6 bases). This CDR3 is CASSGTVGQYTQYF. In DNA, the CDR3 is TGTGCCAGCAGCGGGACCGTTGGACAGTATACGCAGTATTTT.